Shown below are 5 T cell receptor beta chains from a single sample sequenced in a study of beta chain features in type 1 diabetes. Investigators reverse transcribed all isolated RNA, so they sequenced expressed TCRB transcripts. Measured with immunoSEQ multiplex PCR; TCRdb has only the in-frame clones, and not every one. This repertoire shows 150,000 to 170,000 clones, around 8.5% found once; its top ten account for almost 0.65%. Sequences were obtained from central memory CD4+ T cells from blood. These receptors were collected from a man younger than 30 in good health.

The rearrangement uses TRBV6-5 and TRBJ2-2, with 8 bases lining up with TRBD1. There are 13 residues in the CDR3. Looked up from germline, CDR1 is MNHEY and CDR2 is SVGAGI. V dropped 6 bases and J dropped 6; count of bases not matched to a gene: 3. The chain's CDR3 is CASSRQGSGELFF. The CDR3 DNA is TGTGCCAGCAGCCGACAGGGGTCCGGGGAGCTGTTTTTT.

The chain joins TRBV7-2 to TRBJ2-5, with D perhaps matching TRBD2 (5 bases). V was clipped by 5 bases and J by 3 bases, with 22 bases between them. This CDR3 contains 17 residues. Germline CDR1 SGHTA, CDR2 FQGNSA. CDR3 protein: CASSRARGIVLEETQYF. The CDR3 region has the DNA TGTGCCAGCAGCCGGGCCCGGGGAATTGTTCTGGAAGAGACCCAGTACTTC. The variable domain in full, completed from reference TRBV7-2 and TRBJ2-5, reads GAGVSQSPSNKVTEKGKDVELRCDPISGHTALYWYRQSLGQGLEFLIYFQGNSAPDKSGLPSDRFSAERTGGSVSTLTIQRTQQEDSAVYLCASSRARGIVLEETQYFGPGTRLLVL.

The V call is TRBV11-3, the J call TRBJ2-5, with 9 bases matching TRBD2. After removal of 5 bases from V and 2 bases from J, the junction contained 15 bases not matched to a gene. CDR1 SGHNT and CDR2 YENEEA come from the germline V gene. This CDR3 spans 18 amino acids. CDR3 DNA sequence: TGTGCCAGCAGCCCAGGGGGGGTTAGCGGGAGTAATCAAGAGACCCAGTACTTC. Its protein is CASSPGGVSGSNQETQYF.

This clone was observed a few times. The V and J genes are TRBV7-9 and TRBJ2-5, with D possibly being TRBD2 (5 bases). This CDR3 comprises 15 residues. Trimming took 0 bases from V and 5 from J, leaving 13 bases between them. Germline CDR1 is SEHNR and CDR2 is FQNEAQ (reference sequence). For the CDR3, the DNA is TGTGCCAGCAGCTTAGCTTTACTGAGAGGGGAGACCCAGTACTTC. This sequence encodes CASSLALLRGETQYF.

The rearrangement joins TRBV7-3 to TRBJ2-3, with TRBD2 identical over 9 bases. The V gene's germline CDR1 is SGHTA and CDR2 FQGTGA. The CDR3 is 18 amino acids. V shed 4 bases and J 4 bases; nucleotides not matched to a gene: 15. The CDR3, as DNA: TGTGCCAGCAGCTCCCCGGCGGGGCGGGGGGGCATATCAGATACGCAGTATTTT. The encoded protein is CASSSPAGRGGISDTQYF.